The T cell receptor beta chain described here comes from a study of blood T cell repertoires in COVID-19. Original processing notes: Amplification of reference gene primers provided the estimated nucleated cell counts. Repertoires were generated with immunoSEQ multiplex PCR, while TCRdb's copy carries only in-frame clones and drops some. The V and J calls and clone size were taken over from that table, and D and trimming were inferred from the DNA. Seen here are about 250,000 clones, 65% to 90% observed once, and the top ten hold around 10%. This clone has only a few counts. V gave up 5 bases and J gave up 4 bases, with 17 bases separating them. This CDR3 has 16 amino acids. In germline, CDR1 is SGHTA, CDR2 FQGNSA.

V usage is TRBV7-2 and J usage is TRBJ2-2; unclear D gene. The TCR originated in a woman in her fifties or sixties with acute COVID-19. Material for sequencing was PBMCs or T cells enriched from blood (not recorded which). The CDR3 sequence: CASSPGGRSSTGELFF. In DNA, the CDR3 is TGTGCCAGCAGCCCGGGTGGCCGTTCGTCCACCGGGGAGCTGTTTTTT.